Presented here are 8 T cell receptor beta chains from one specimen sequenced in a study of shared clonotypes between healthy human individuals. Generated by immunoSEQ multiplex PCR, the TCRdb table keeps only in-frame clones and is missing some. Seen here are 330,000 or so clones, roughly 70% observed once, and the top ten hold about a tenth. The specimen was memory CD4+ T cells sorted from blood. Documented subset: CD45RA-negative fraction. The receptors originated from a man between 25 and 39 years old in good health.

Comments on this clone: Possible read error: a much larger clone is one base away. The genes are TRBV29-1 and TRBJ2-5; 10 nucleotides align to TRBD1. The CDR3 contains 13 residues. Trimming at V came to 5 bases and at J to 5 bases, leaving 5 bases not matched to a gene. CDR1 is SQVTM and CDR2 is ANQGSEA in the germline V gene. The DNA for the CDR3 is TGCAGCGTTAGGACAGGGGGGCGGGAGACCCAGTACTTC. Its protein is CSVRTGGRETQYF.

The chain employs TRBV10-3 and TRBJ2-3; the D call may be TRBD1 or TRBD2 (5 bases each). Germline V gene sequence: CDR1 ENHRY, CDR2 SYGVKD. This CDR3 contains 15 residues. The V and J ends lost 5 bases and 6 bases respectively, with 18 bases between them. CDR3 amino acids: CAISSPEGSGDTQYF. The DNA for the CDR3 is TGTGCCATCAGTTCCCCTGAGGGGAGCGGCGATACGCAGTATTTT.

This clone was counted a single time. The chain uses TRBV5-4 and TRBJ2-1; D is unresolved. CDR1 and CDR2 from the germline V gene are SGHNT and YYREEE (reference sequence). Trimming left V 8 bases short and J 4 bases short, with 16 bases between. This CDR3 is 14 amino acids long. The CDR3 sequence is CASFQNDKYNEQFF. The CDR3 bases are TGTGCCAGTTTTCAGAACGACAAATACAATGAGCAGTTCTTC.

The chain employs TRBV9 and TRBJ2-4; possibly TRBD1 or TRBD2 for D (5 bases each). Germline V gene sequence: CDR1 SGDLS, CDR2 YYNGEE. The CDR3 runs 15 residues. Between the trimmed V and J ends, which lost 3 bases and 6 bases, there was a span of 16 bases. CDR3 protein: CASSATGARGNIQYF. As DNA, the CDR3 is TGTGCCAGCAGCGCCACCGGGGCGAGGGGAAACATTCAGTACTTC. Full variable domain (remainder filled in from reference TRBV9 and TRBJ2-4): DSGVTQTPKHLITATGQRVTLRCSPRSGDLSVYWYQQSLDQGLQFLIQYYNGEERAKGNILERFSAQQFPDLHSELNLSSLELGDSALYFCASSATGARGNIQYFGAGTRLSVL.

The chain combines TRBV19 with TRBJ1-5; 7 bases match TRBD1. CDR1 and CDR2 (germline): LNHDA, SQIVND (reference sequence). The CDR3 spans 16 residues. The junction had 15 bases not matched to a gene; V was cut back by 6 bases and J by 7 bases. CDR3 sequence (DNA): TGTGCCAGTAGGTCTATCGGACAGGCACAAGGACAGCCCCAGCATTTT. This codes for CASRSIGQAQGQPQHF.

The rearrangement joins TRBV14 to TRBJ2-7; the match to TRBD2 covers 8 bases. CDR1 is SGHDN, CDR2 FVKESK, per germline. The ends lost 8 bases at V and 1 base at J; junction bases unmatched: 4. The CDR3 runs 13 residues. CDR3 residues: CASGLAESYEQYF. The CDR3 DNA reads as TGTGCCAGCGGACTAGCCGAGTCCTACGAGCAGTACTTC.

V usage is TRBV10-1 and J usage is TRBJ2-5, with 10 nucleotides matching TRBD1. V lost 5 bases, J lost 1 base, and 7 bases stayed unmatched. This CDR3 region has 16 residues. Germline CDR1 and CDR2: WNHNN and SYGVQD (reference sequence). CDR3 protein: CASSTGTGVRQETQYF. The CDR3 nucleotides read TGCGCCAGCAGTACCGGGACAGGGGTTCGCCAAGAGACCCAGTACTTC.

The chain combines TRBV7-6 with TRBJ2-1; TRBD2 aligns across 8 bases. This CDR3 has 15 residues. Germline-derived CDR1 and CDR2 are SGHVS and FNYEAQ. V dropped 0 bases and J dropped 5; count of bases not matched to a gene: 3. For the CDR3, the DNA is TGTGCCAGCAGCTTAGCGGACGGGAGGGACAATGAGCAGTTCTTC. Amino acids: CASSLADGRDNEQFF.